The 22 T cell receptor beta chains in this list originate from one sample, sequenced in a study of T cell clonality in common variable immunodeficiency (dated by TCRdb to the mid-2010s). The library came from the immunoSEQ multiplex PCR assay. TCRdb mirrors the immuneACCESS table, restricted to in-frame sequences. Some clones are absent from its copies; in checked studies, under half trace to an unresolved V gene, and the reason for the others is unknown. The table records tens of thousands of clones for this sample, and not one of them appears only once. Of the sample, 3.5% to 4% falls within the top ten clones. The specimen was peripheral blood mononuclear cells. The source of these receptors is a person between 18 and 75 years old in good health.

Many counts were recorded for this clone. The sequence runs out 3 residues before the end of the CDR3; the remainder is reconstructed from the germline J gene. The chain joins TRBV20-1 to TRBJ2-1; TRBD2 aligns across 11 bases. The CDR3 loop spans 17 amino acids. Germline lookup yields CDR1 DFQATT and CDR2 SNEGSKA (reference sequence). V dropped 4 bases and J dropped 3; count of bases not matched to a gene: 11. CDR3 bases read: TGCAGTGCTACGAGCGGGGGACTAGCGGCCCTCTACAATGAG. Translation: CSATSGGLAALYNE. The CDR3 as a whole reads CSATSGGLAALYNEQFF.

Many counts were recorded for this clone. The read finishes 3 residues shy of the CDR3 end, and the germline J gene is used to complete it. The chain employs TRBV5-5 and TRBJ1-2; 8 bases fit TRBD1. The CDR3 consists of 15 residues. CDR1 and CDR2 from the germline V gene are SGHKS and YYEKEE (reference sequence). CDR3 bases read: TGTGCCAGCAGCTTCTCCAGGGGGCCGATCAATGAC. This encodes CASSFSRGPIND. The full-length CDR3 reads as CASSFSRGPINDYTF.

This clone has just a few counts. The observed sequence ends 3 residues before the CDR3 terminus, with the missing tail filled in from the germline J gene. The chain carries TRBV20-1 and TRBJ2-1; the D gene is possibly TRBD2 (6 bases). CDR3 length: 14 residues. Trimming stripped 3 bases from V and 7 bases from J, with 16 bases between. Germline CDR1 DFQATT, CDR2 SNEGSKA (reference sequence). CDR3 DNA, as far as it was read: TGCAGTGCTAGGGAGACCGGGACTTCTAATGAG. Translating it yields CSARETGTSNE. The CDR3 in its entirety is CSARETGTSNEQFF.

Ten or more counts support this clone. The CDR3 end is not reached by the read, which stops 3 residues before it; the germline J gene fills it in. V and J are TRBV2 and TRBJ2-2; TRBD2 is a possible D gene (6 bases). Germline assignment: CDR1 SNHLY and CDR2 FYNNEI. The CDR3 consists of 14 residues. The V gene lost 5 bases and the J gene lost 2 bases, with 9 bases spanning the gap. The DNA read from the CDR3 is TGTGCCAGCAGTTGGGACTTAAACACCGGGGAG. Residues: CASSWDLNTGE. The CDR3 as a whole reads CASSWDLNTGELFF.

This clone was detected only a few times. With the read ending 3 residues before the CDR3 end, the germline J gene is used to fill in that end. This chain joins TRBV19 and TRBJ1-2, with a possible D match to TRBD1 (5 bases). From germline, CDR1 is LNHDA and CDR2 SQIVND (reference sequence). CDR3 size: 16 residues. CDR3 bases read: TGTGCCAGTAGTCCGACGGCAGGGCGGCCTAAGGATGAC. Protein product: CASSPTAGRPKDD. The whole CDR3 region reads CASSPTAGRPKDDYTF.

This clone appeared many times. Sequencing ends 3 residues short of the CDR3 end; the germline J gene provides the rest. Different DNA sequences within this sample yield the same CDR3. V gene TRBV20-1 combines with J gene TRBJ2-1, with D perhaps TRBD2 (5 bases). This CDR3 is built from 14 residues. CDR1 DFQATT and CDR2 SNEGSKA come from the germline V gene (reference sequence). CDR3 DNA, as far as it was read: TGCAGCGCTCCCGCGTCACTAGAGGGTTATGAG. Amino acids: CSAPASLEGYE. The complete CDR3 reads CSAPASLEGYEQFF.

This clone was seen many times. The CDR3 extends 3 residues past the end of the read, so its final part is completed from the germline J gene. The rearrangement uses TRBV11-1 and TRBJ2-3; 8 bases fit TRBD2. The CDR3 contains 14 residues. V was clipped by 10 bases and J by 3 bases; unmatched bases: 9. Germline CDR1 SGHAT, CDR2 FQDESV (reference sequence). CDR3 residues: CATSRREETDTQYF. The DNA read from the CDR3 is TGTGCCACTAGTAGGCGGGAGGAAACAGATACG.

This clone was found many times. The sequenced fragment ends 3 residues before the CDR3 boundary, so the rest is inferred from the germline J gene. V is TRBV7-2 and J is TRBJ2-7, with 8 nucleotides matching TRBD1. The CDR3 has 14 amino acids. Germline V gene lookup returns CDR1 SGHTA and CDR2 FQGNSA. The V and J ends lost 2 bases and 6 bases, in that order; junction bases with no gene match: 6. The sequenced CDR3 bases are TGTGCCAGCAGCTTATTGGGGACAGGTTCCGAG. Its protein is CASSLLGTGSE. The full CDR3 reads CASSLLGTGSEQYF.

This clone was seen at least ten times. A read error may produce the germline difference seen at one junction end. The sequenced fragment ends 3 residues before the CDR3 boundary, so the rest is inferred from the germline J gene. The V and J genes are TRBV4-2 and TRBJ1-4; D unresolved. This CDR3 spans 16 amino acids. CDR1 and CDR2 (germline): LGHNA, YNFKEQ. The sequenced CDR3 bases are TGCGCCAGCAGCCAAGATCCCGTCCCCACGGGGGAAAAA. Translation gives CASSQDPVPTGEK. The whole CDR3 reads CASSQDPVPTGEKLFF.

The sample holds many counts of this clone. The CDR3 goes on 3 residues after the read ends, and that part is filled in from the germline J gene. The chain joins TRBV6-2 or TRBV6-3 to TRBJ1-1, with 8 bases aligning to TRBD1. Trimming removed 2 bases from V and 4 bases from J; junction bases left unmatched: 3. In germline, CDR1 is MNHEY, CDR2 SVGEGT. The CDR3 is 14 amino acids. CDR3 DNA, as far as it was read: TGTGCCAGCAGTTACGGACAGGGTGGCACTGAA. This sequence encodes CASSYGQGGTE. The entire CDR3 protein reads CASSYGQGGTEAFF.

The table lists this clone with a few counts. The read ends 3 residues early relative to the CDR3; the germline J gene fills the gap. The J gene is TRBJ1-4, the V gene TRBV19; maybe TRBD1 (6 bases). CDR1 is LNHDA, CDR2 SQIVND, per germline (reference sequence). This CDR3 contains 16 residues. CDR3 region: CASSPWTAIYNSPLFF. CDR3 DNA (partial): TGTGCCAGTAGTCCGTGGACAGCGATCTATAATTCACCA.

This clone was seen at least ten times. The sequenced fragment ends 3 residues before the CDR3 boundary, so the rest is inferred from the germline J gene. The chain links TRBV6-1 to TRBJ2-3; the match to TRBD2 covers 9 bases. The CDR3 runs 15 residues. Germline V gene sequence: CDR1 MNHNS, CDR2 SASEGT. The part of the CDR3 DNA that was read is TGTGCCAGCAGTGAGGTAGCGGGGGATATGCAGACG. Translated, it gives CASSEVAGDMQT. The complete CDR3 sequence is CASSEVAGDMQTQYF.

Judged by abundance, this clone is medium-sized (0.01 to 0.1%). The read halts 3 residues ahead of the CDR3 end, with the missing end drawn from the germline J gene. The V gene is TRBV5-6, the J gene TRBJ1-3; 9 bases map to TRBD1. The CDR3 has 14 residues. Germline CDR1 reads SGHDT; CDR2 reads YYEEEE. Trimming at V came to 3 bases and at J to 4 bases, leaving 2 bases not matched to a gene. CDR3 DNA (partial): TGTGCCAGCAGCTCTACAGGGGGCGGAAACACC. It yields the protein CASSSTGGGNT. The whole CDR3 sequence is CASSSTGGGNTIYF. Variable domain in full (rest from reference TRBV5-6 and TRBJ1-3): DAGVTQSPTHLIKTRGQQVTLRCSPKSGHDTVSWYQQALGQGPQFIFQYYEEEERQRGNFPDRFSGHQFPNYSSELNVNALLLGDSALYLCASSSTGGGNTIYFGEGSWLTVV.

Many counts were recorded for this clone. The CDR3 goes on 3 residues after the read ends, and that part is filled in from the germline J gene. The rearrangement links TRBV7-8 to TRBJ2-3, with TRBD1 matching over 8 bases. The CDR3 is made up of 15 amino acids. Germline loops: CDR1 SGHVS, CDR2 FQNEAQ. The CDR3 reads CASSFTGGLLQPQYF. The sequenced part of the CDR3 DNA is TGTGCCAGCAGCTTCACAGGGGGGCTGCTGCAGCCG.

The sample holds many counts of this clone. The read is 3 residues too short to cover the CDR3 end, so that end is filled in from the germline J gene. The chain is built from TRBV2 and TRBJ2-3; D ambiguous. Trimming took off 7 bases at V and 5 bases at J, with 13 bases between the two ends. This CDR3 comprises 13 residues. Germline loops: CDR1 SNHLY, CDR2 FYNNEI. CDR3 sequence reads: CASKGPQVDTQYF. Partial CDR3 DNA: TGTGCCAGCAAGGGCCCCCAGGTAGATACG.

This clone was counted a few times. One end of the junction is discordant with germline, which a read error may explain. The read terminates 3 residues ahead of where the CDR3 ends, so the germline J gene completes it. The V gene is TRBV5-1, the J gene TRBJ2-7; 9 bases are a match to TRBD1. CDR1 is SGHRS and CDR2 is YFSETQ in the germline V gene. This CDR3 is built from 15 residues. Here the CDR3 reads CASNLASGTGFEQYF. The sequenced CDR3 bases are TGCGCCAGCAACTTGGCCAGTGGGACAGGGTTCGAG.

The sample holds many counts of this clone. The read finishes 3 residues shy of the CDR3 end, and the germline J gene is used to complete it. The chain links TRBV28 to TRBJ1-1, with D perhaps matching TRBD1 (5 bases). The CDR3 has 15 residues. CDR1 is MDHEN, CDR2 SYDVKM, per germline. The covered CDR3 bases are TGTGCCAGCAGCCTCGGGGGAAGGGTGTCGGTAGAA. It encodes CASSLGGRVSVE. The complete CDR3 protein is CASSLGGRVSVEAFF.

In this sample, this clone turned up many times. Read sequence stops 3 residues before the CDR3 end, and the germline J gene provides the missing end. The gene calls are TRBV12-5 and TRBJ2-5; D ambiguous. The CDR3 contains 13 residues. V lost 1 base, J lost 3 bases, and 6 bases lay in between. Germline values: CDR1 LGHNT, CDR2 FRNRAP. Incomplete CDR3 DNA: TGTGCTAGTGGTTTGGACCTAGAAGAGACC. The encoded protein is CASGLDLEET. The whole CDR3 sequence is CASGLDLEETQYF.

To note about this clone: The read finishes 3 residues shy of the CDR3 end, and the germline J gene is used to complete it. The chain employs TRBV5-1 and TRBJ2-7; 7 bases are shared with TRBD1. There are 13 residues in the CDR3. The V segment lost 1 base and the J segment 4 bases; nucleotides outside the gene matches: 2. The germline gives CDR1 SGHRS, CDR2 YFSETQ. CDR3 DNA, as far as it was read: TGCGCCAGCAGCTTGAGGGGGCCATACGAG. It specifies CASSLRGPYE. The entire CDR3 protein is CASSLRGPYEQYF.

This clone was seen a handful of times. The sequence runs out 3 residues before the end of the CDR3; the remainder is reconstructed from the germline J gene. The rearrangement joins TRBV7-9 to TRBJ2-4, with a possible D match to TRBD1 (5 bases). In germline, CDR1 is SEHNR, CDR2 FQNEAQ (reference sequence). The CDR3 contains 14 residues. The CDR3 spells CASSKEGDFYGQYF. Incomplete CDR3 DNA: TGTGCCAGCAGCAAAGAAGGGGATTTCTATGGT.

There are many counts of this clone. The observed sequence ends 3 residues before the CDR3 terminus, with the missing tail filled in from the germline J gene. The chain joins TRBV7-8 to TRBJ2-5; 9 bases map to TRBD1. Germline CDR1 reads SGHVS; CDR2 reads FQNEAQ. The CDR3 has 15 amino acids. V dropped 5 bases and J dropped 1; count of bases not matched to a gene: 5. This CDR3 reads CASSPGTGSQETQYF. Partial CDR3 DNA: TGTGCCAGCAGCCCAGGGACAGGGTCCCAAGAGACC. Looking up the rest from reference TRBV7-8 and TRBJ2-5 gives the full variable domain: GAGVSQSPRYKVAKRGQDVALRCDPISGHVSLFWYQQALGQGPEFLTYFQNEAQLDKSGLPSDRFFAERPEGSVSTLKIQRTQQEDSAVYLCASSPGTGSQETQYFGPGTRLLVL.

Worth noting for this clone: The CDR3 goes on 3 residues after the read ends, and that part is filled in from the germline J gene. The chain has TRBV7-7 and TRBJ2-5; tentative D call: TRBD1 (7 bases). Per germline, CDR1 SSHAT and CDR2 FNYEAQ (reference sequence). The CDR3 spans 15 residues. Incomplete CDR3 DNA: TGTGCTAGCGGCTTAGCGACAGGGTCTTACGAGACC. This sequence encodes CASGLATGSYET. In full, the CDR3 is CASGLATGSYETQYF.